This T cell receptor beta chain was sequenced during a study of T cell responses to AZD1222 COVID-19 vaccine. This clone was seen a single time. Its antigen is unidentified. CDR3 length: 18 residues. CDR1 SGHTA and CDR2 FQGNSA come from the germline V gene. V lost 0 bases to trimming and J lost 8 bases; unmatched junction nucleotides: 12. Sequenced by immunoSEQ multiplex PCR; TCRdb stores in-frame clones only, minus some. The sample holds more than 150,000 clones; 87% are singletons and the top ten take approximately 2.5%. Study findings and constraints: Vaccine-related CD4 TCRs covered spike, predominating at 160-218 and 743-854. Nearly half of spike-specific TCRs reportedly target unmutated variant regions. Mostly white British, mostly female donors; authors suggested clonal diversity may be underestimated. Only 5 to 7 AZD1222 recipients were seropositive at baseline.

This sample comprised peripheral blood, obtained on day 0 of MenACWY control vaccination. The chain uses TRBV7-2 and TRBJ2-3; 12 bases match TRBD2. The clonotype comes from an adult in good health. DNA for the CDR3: TGTGCCAGCAGCTTAGCCCCCCCTAGCGGGAGGGGCTCCGGTACGCAGTATTTT. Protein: CASSLAPPSGRGSGTQYF. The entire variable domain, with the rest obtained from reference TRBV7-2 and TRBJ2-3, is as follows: GAGVSQSPSNKVTEKGKDVELRCDPISGHTALYWYRQSLGQGLEFLIYFQGNSAPDKSGLPSDRFSAERTGGSVSTLTIQRTQQEDSAVYLCASSLAPPSGRGSGTQYFGPGTRLTVL.